Listed below are T cell receptor beta chains from one sample, sequenced in a study of blood T cell repertoires in COVID-19. Assay: immunoSEQ multiplex PCR; the TCRdb copy retains only in-frame clones and omits some. The table includes approximately 110,000 clones, roughly four fifths detected once. The sequencing input was peripheral blood. The receptor set was obtained from a man in his sixties or seventies with acute or convalescent COVID-19. CDR3s include the opening cysteine and the closing phenylalanine or tryptophan. Fields, in order: D gene, J gene, clone size, V gene, CDR3 DNA, CDR3 protein. D genes are given only for firm matches. Size is omitted from some rows. Given values are once, few, many or a class for expanded clones.

d_gene: TRBD1; j_gene: TRBJ1-5; abundance: -; v_gene: TRBV6-5; CDR3nt: TGTGCCAGCAGGGGGGGACAGGATAATCAGCCCCAGCATTTT; CDR3aa: CASRGGQDNQPQHF
d_gene: TRBD2; j_gene: TRBJ2-7; abundance: few; v_gene: TRBV2; CDR3nt: TGTGCCAGCAGCGCCAGACTAGCGGGAGGGAGTGAGCAGTACTTC; CDR3aa: CASSARLAGGSEQYF
d_gene: TRBD1; j_gene: TRBJ1-4; abundance: -; v_gene: TRBV18; CDR3nt: TGTGCCAGCTTACAGGGGAGAGCTGAAAAACTGTTTTTT; CDR3aa: CASLQGRAEKLFF
d_gene: -; j_gene: TRBJ2-5; abundance: -; v_gene: TRBV7-3; CDR3nt: TGTGCCAGCAGCTTAAGCCAGCAAGAGACCCAGTACTTC; CDR3aa: CASSLSQQETQYF
d_gene: -; j_gene: TRBJ1-2; abundance: -; v_gene: TRBV5-6; CDR3nt: TGTGCCAGCAGCTTGGTTCGGTTACCTACGGGCTACACCTTC; CDR3aa: CASSLVRLPTGYTF
d_gene: -; j_gene: TRBJ2-3; abundance: -; v_gene: TRBV4-2; CDR3nt: TGTGCCAGCAGCCAAGAGGGGGCGCAAGGGACAGATACGCAGTATTTT; CDR3aa: CASSQEGAQGTDTQYF
d_gene: -; j_gene: TRBJ2-1; abundance: -; v_gene: TRBV5-5; CDR3nt: TGTGCCAGCAGCTTGTATAGGCAAGCGAGTGAGCAGTTCTTC; CDR3aa: CASSLYRQASEQFF
d_gene: TRBD2; j_gene: TRBJ2-1; abundance: -; v_gene: TRBV29-1; CDR3nt: TGCAGCGTTGAACTCTCGGGACTAGCGGGGAACAATGAGCAGTTCTTC; CDR3aa: CSVELSGLAGNNEQFF
d_gene: -; j_gene: TRBJ1-2; abundance: few; v_gene: TRBV6-5; CDR3nt: TGTGCCAGCAGCTTAGACAGCTCCTATGGCTACACCTTC; CDR3aa: CASSLDSSYGYTF
d_gene: -; j_gene: TRBJ2-5; abundance: -; v_gene: TRBV6-5; CDR3nt: TGTGCCAGCAGGATCGACTATTTCGGCGGGACCCAGTACTTC; CDR3aa: CASRIDYFGGTQYF
d_gene: -; j_gene: TRBJ1-6; abundance: -; v_gene: TRBV2; CDR3nt: TGTGCCAGCATTTCGGGTCCCTATAATTCACCCCTCCACTTT; CDR3aa: CASISGPYNSPLHF